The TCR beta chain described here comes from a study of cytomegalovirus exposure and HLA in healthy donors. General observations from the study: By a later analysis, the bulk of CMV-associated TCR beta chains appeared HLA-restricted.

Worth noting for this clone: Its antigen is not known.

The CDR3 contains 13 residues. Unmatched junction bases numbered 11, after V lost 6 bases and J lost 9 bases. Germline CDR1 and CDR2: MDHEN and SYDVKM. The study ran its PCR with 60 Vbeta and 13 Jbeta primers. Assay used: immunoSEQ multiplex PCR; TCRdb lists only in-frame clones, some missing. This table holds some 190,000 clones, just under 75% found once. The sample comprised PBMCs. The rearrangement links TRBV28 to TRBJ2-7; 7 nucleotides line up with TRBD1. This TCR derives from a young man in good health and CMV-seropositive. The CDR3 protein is CASRATLYRGQYF. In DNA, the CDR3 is TGTGCCAGCAGGGCCACCTTGTACAGGGGGCAGTACTTC. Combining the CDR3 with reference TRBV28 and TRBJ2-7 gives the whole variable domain DVKVTQSSRYLVKRTGEKVFLECVQDMDHENMFWYRQDPGLGLRLIYFSYDVKMKEKGDIPEGYSVSREKKERFSLILESASTNQTSMYLCASRATLYRGQYFGPGTRLTVT.